This entry lists 2 T cell receptor beta chains sequenced from one sample in a study of blood T cells in healthy people across ages. Using a J-beta primer mix together with a sample-barcoded 5' primer, a second PCR was run for about 6 to 12 cycles. TCRdb itself ran the 5' RACE reads through MiXCR, one entry per CDR3 protein. The table records approximately 810,000 distinct CDR3 sequences, 35% to 40% of them present only once. Material for sequencing was blood. These receptors all come from a man aged 18 to 35 in good health.

This clonotype was detected a few times. The chain joins TRBV9 to TRBJ2-3; D is perhaps TRBD2 (6 bases). The V end lost 0 bases, the J end lost 5 bases, and 16 bases lay between the germline ends. CDR1 and CDR2 (germline): SGDLS, YYNGEE. The CDR3 runs 16 residues. This CDR3 reads CASSVGTMGPKDTQYF. The CDR3 DNA sequence: TGTGCCAGCAGCGTAGGGACTATGGGCCCGAAAGATACGCAGTATTTT.

This chain connects TRBV10-3 to TRBJ2-3; 12 positions match TRBD1. CDR3 size: 14 residues. The germline V gene encodes CDR1 ENHRY and CDR2 SYGVKD. V trimming: 11 bases; J trimming: 5 bases; junction bases outside the gene matches: 8. The CDR3 DNA is TGTGCCGCCGGGACAGGGGGCGCGGTAGATACGCAGTATTTT. Protein sequence: CAAGTGGAVDTQYF.